This TCR beta chain emerged from a study of T cells in Graves' hyperthyroidism and ophthalmopathy. As for the study in general: Once the initial diagnosis was made, peripheral blood was obtained before any treatment.

Only a few counts were recorded for this clonotype. Antigen: not known. V lost 4 bases to trimming and J lost 4 bases, with 10 bases between them. The CDR3 sequence is 13 residues long. Germline V gives CDR1 MNHNS, CDR2 SASEGT. The TCR beta CDR3 regions underwent amplification using RNA transcripts as the source. The HTBI set primed first-round TCR CDR3 RT-PCR. TCRdb redid the calling of the multiplex PCR reads with MiXCR, one entry per CDR3 protein. The table lists approximately 400,000 distinct CDR3 sequences, 18% of them singletons. Study results and caveats: Prediction of ophthalmopathy progression came a median approximately 6 months pre-onset.

Any patient presenting with uncontrolled infection, other autoimmune disease, pregnancy or lactation was left out. The PBMCs had their origin in 7.5 to 10 ml of fresh peripheral blood. V usage is TRBV6-1 and J usage is TRBJ1-1; D is ambiguous. The TCR was taken from a young man with Graves' ophthalmopathy. Sequencing input: blood. The CDR3 DNA sequence: TGTGCCAGCAGTGGACCCCGGGGCACTGAAGCTTTCTTT. The encoded protein is CASSGPRGTEAFF.